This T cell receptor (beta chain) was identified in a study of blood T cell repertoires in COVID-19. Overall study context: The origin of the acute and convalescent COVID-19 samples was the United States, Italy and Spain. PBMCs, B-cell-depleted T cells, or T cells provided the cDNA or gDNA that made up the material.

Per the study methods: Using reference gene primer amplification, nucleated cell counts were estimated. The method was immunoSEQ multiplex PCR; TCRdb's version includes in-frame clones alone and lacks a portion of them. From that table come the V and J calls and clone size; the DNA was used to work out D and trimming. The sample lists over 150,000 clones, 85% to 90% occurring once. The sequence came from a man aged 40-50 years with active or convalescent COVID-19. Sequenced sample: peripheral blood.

The CDR3 nucleotides are TGTGCCAGCAGCCGTAATACAGGGGGCTTAACAGATACGCAGTATTTT. Translation gives CASSRNTGGLTDTQYF. The chain joins TRBV7-9 to TRBJ2-3; 9 bases fit TRBD1. Trimming removed 5 bases from V and 3 bases from J; junction bases left unmatched: 9. This CDR3 is 16 amino acids long. The V gene's germline CDR1 is SEHNR and CDR2 FQNEAQ (reference sequence).